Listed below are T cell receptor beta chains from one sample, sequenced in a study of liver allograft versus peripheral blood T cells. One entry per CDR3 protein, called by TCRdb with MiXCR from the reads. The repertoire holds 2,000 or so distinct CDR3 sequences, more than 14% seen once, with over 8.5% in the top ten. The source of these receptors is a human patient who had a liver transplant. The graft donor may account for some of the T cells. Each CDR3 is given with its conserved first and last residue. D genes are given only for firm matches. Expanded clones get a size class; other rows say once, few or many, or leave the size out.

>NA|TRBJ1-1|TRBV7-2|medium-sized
TGTGCCAGCAGCTCCCGAGGGGGTCGGACTGAAGCTTTCTTT
CASSSRGGRTEAFF
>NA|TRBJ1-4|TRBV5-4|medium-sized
TGTGCCAGCAGCTTAGCAGGCATTAATGAAAAACTGTTTTTT
CASSLAGINEKLFF
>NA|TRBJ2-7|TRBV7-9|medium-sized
TGTGCCAGCAGCACCGAGGCAGGGGAGCAGTACTTC
CASSTEAGEQYF
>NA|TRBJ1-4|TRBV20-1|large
TGCAGTGTGGCGGGTCCCACTAATGAAAAACTGTTTTTT
CSVAGPTNEKLFF
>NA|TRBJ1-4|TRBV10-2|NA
TGCGCCAGCAGCCCGACAGAGCTAAATGAAAAACTGTTTTTT
CASSPTELNEKLFF
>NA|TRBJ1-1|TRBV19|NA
TGTGCCAGTAATGTGCGGGGGGCGCGCACCGGGGAGGGGACCAGTGAAGCTTTCTTT
CASNVRGARTGEGTSEAFF
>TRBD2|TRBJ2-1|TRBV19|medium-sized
TGTGCCAGTAGTTGGCGGGGGGTCAATAATGAGCAGTTCTTC
CASSWRGVNNEQFF
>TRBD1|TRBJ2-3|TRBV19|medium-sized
TGTGCCAGTAAGGGACAGGGCACAGATACGCAGTATTTT
CASKGQGTDTQYF
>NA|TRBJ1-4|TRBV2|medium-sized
TGTGCCAGCAGTGAAGAGGGCCCGAGGGGCGAAAAACTGTTTTTT
CASSEEGPRGEKLFF
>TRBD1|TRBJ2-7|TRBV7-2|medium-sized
TGTGCCAGCAGGCGGGACAGGGGGGCCTACGAGCAGTACTTC
CASRRDRGAYEQYF
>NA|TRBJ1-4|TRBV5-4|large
TGTGCCAGCAGCCCTACTAGGGGAACTAATGAAAAACTGTTTTTT
CASSPTRGTNEKLFF
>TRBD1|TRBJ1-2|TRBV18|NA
TGTGCCAGCTCACCACGGACAGGGGGCAGTAACTATGGCTACACCTTC
CASSPRTGGSNYGYTF
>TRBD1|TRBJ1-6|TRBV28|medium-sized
TGTGCCAGCAGTGTTGACAGGGATGCTTCACCCCTCCACTTT
CASSVDRDASPLHF
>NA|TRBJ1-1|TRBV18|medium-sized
TGTGCCAGCTCACCACGCGGGGGGACTGAAGCTTTCTTT
CASSPRGGTEAFF
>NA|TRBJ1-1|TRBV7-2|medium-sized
TGTGCCAGCAGCTTAGCACAAGGGGCTGAAGCTTTCTTT
CASSLAQGAEAFF
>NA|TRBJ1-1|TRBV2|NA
TGTGCCAGCACCCTGACAGAGGACACTGAAGCTTTCTTT
CASTLTEDTEAFF
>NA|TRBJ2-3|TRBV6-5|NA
TGTGCCAGCAGCCACCAGGGTGGGAGGACAGATACGCAGTATTTT
CASSHQGGRTDTQYF
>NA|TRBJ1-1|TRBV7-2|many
TGTGCCAGCGGCCAGGTCCTGAACACTGAAGCTTTCTTT
CASGQVLNTEAFF
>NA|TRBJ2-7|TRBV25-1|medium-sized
TGTGCCAGCAGTGAGAGGGGACAAACCTACGAGCAGTACTTC
CASSERGQTYEQYF
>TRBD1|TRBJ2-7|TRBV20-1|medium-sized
TGCAGTGCAACAGGGGTGGGCTACGAGCAGTACTTC
CSATGVGYEQYF